The 25 T cell receptor beta chains listed next were all sequenced from one sample in a study of blood T cell repertoires in COVID-19. Repertoires were generated with immunoSEQ multiplex PCR, while TCRdb's copy carries only in-frame clones and drops some. The data hold about 160,000 clones, with around nine tenths observed a single time. Sequencing used peripheral blood. The receptors were gathered from a woman in her 70s with COVID-19, enrolled during active disease.

The chain combines TRBV28 with TRBJ2-7; 8 bases match TRBD2. The CDR3 totals 13 residues. The V gene end was trimmed by 3 bases and the J gene end by 12 bases; junction bases not matched to a gene: 10. Germline CDR1 MDHEN, CDR2 SYDVKM. CDR3 bases: TGTGCCAGCAGTTTTAAGAGCGGGGGCCGATTGTACTTC. Its protein product is CASSFKSGGRLYF.

The V and J genes are TRBV29-1 and TRBJ1-6, with TRBD1 matching over 8 bases. Per the germline V gene, CDR1 is SQVTM and CDR2 is ANQGSEA. This CDR3 has 13 residues. Trimming took 5 bases from V and 6 from J; bases not matched to a gene: 3. Here the CDR3 reads CSVRQGRNSPLHF. The CDR3 nucleotides are TGCAGCGTTCGACAGGGGCGTAATTCACCCCTCCACTTT.

The chain combines TRBV3-1 (or the pseudogene TRBV3-2) with TRBJ1-3; D may be TRBD1 (5 bases). The germline gives CDR1 LGHDT, CDR2 YNNKEL (reference sequence). V dropped 4 bases and J dropped 0 bases, with 10 bases sitting between them. The CDR3 contains 15 residues. The CDR3 coding sequence is TGTGCCAGCAGCCCGCGGGACGTCTCTGGAAACACCATATATTTT. Amino acid sequence: CASSPRDVSGNTIYF.

The CDR3: CARPPGRQGLKQETQYF. The DNA of the CDR3 is TGTGCCAGACCACCCGGCAGACAGGGCCTGAAACAAGAGACCCAGTACTTC. The rearrangement uses TRBV21-1 and TRBJ2-5; the table's D call of TRBD1 was not tested on the DNA. TRBV21-1 is labeled a pseudogene. The CDR3 has 17 amino acids.

The CDR3 sequence: CATSDNGRGGSYNEQFF. CDR3 sequence (DNA): TGTGCCACCAGTGATAATGGAAGGGGGGGATCCTACAATGAGCAGTTCTTC. The rearrangement links TRBV24-1 to TRBJ2-1; TRBD2 is a possible D gene (7 bases). The germline gives CDR1 KGHDR, CDR2 SFDVKD. V lost 3 bases and J 1 base, leaving 15 bases between the germline ends. The CDR3 covers 17 residues.

This sequence joins TRBV7-2 and TRBJ1-5; tentative D call: TRBD1 (6 bases). With 1 base removed from V and 3 bases from J, the gap between germline ends came to 7 bases. Germline V gene sequence: CDR1 SGHTA, CDR2 FQGNSA. The CDR3 sequence is 14 residues long. CDR3 nucleotide sequence: TGTGCCAGCAGCTTAGGACAGGCCAATCAGCCCCAGCATTTT. Encoded protein: CASSLGQANQPQHF.

This clone has only a few counts. The chain employs TRBV6-1 and TRBJ1-2; D is unresolved. Germline CDR1 reads MNHNS; CDR2 reads SASEGT. Trimming removed 2 bases from V and 5 bases from J, with 9 bases in between. This CDR3 contains 13 residues. DNA of the CDR3: TGTGCCAGCAGTGAACGCGGGGATTATGGCTACACCTTC. Translation: CASSERGDYGYTF.

The chain recombines TRBV11-2 with TRBJ2-7, with D possibly TRBD2 on 7 matching bases. The CDR3 is 15 residues long. Looked up from germline, CDR1 is SGHAT and CDR2 is FQNNGV. The V end was cut by 5 bases, the J end by 2 bases, with 16 bases between. DNA of the CDR3: TGTGCCAGCAGCCTCCTGGCGGGGGCCACCTACGAGCAGTACTTC. It is translated as CASSLLAGATYEQYF.

The rearrangement links TRBV5-1 to TRBJ2-3, with 8 bases fitting TRBD1. Germline-derived CDR1 and CDR2 are SGHRS and YFSETQ. The V gene end was trimmed by 4 bases and the J gene end by 1 base; junction bases not matched to a gene: 2. The CDR3 spans 14 residues. DNA of the CDR3: TGCGCCAGCAGCGAGGGACAGGGCACAGATACGCAGTATTTT. It specifies CASSEGQGTDTQYF.

The chain is built from TRBV11-2 and TRBJ2-1, with D perhaps TRBD2 (6 bases). The germline CDR1 and CDR2 sequences are SGHAT and FQNNGV. Trimming removed 1 base from V and 3 bases from J, with 13 bases in between. The CDR3 is 16 residues long. As DNA, the CDR3 is TGTGCCAGCAGCTTAGCCCGTGGAGCGGGCTACAATGAGCAGTTCTTC. Amino acid sequence: CASSLARGAGYNEQFF.

The chain combines TRBV9 with TRBJ1-2; TRBD1 might be the D (5 bases). Germline V CDR1 and CDR2: SGDLS, YYNGEE. The CDR3 totals 14 residues. V lost 4 bases and J 7 bases, leaving 17 bases between the germline ends. The CDR3 loop is CASSTDGGVVGYTF. The CDR3 bases are TGTGCCAGCAGCACCGATGGAGGGGTCGTTGGCTACACCTTC.

V gene TRBV5-1 combines with J gene TRBJ2-2; D is perhaps TRBD1 (6 bases). The ends were cut back, 5 bases at V and 1 base at J, with 15 bases in the middle. The CDR3 extends over 16 amino acids. The germline gives CDR1 SGHRS, CDR2 YFSETQ. CDR3 protein: CASSLALGGNTGELFF. The DNA of the CDR3 is TGCGCCAGCAGTCTGGCCTTAGGGGGGAACACCGGGGAGCTGTTTTTT.

The table lists this clone with a count of one. V and J are TRBV2 and TRBJ1-3, with 7 bases aligning to TRBD1. Germline V gives CDR1 SNHLY, CDR2 FYNNEI. V gave up 6 bases and J gave up 8 bases; unmatched junction bases: 7. The CDR3 consists of 13 residues. The CDR3 DNA reads TGTGCCAGCAGGGTGGCAGGGGGTTACACCATATATTTT. This translates into CASRVAGGYTIYF.

The chain is built from TRBV29-1 and TRBJ2-5, with unresolved D. The CDR3 is 13 residues long. CDR1 and CDR2 from the germline V gene are SQVTM and ANQGSEA. V gave up 7 bases and J gave up 0 bases, with 12 bases separating them. The CDR3 is CSGAGQHQETQYF. Here the CDR3 DNA reads TGCAGCGGGGCCGGTCAGCACCAAGAGACCCAGTACTTC.

The chain recombines TRBV5-1 with TRBJ2-7, with D possibly being TRBD1 (6 bases). This CDR3 contains 14 residues. CDR1 and CDR2 (germline): SGHRS, YFSETQ. The germline V and J ends were trimmed by 2 bases and 5 bases, with 14 bases remaining between them. This CDR3 is CASSFWTAGDEQYF. CDR3 nucleotide sequence: TGCGCCAGCAGCTTCTGGACAGCCGGAGACGAGCAGTACTTC.

The V and J genes are TRBV10-3 and TRBJ1-1, with a weak D call TRBD1 (5 bases). Germline lookup yields CDR1 ENHRY and CDR2 SYGVKD. CDR3 length equals 9 residues. V was trimmed by 6 bases and J by 14 bases, leaving 10 bases between them. The CDR3 protein is CAISAGLFF. The DNA of the CDR3 is TGTGCCATCAGCGCAGGGTTGTTCTTT.

The chain is built from TRBV28 and TRBJ2-6; possibly TRBD1 for D (5 bases). Germline lookup yields CDR1 MDHEN and CDR2 SYDVKM. Trimming stripped 3 bases from V and 4 bases from J, with 16 bases between. The CDR3 loop spans 17 amino acids. CDR3 DNA sequence: TGTGCCAGCAGTTTGCAGGGTCTAAGCTCCGGGGCCAACGTCCTGACTTTC. Translating gives CASSLQGLSSGANVLTF.

The chain employs TRBV5-4 and TRBJ1-1; 7 nucleotides match TRBD1. In germline, CDR1 is SGHNT, CDR2 YYREEE (reference sequence). J gave up 4 bases and V 0 bases, and 9 bases lay outside the gene matches. CDR3 length: 16 residues. CDR3 in amino acids: CASSLDRRGPGTEAFF. The CDR3 DNA is TGTGCCAGCAGCTTGGATCGGAGGGGGCCGGGCACTGAAGCTTTCTTT.

The chain employs TRBV14 and TRBJ2-5; 7 bases agree with TRBD2. V lost 1 base to trimming and J lost 2 bases; unmatched junction nucleotides: 10. Germline assignment: CDR1 SGHDN and CDR2 FVKESK. The CDR3 loop spans 17 amino acids. This CDR3 reads CASSQGGGRFLQETQYF. The CDR3 DNA is TGTGCCAGCAGCCAAGGGGGGGGACGGTTCCTTCAAGAGACCCAGTACTTC.

Here the CDR3 DNA reads TGTGCCAGCAGTACACAGGGAATGAACACTGAAGCTTTCTTT. Translating it yields CASSTQGMNTEAFF. The chain combines TRBV2 with TRBJ1-1, with TRBD1 as a possible D gene (6 bases). Germline-derived CDR1 and CDR2 are SNHLY and FYNNEI. V lost 5 bases and J lost 0, with 10 bases in between. There are 14 residues in the CDR3. The full variable domain, in which reference TRBV2 and TRBJ1-1 provide the parts outside the CDR3, is EPEVTQTPSHQVTQMGQEVILRCVPISNHLYFYWYRQILGQKVEFLVSFYNNEISEKSEIFDDQFSVERPDGSNFTLKIRSTKLEDSAMYFCASSTQGMNTEAFFGQGTRLTVV.

This chain joins TRBV18 and TRBJ1-2; TRBD1 matches at 7 bases. From germline, CDR1 is KGHSH and CDR2 LQKENI. Trimming removed 3 bases from V and 0 bases from J; junction bases left unmatched: 4. This CDR3 comprises 15 residues. In DNA, the CDR3 is TGTGCCAGCTCACCCGGGACAGATACTAACTATGGCTACACCTTC. The encoded protein is CASSPGTDTNYGYTF.

The V call is TRBV5-1, the J call TRBJ1-4; possibly TRBD1 for D (6 bases). Germline lookup yields CDR1 SGHRS and CDR2 YFSETQ. The CDR3 extends over 14 amino acids. Trimming cost V 4 bases and J 8 bases, with 15 bases left between them. This CDR3 reads CASSRDKGTEKLFF. CDR3 nucleotide sequence: TGCGCCAGCAGCCGGGACAAGGGAACGGAAAAACTGTTTTTT.

The V and J genes are TRBV19 and TRBJ1-6; no reliable D call. Trimming pared 3 bases from V and 6 bases from J, leaving 9 bases between. The CDR3 is 14 amino acids. Germline V gene sequence: CDR1 LNHDA, CDR2 SQIVND (reference sequence). DNA for the CDR3: TGTGCCAGTAGTATCGAGTTGCGTAATTCACCCCTCCACTTT. It yields the protein CASSIELRNSPLHF.

The V call is TRBV5-1, the J call TRBJ1-1, with 9 bases aligning to TRBD1. Germline V gives CDR1 SGHRS, CDR2 YFSETQ. This CDR3 has 15 residues. Losses at the gene ends were 5 bases for V and 7 bases for J; bases not matched to a gene: 12. The CDR3 is CASRRQTGGSNEAFF. CDR3 nucleotides: TGCGCCAGCAGACGCCAAACAGGGGGCTCGAATGAAGCTTTCTTT.

V usage is TRBV7-9 and J usage is TRBJ1-2, with a tentative D call TRBD1 (5 bases). Germline lookup yields CDR1 SEHNR and CDR2 FQNEAQ (reference sequence). Trimming removed 4 bases at V and 5 bases at J, with 11 bases between. The CDR3 totals 13 residues. CDR3: CASSSRVAYGYTF. The CDR3 DNA sequence: TGTGCCAGCAGCTCCAGGGTCGCGTATGGCTACACCTTC. Full variable domain (rest looked up from reference TRBV7-9 and TRBJ1-2): DTGVSQNPRHKITKRGQNVTFRCDPISEHNRLYWYRQTLGQGPEFLTYFQNEAQLEKSRLLSDRFSAERPKGSFSTLEIQRTEQGDSAMYLCASSSRVAYGYTFGSGTRLTVV.